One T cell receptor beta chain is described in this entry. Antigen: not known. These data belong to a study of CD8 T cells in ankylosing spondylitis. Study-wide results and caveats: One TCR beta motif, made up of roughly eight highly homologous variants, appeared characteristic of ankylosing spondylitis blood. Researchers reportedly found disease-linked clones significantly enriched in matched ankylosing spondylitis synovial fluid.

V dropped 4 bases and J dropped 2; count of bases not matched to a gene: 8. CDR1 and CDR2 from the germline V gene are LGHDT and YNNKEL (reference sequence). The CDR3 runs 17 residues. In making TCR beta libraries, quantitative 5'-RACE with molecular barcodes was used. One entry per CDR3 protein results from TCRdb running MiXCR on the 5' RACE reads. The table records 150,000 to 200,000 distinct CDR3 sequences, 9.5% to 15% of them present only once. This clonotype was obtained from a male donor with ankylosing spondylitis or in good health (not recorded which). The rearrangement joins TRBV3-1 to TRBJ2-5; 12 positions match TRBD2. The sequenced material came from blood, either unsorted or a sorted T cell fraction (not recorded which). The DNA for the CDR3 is TGTGCCAGCAGCCCAACCTGGACTAGCGGGACTCAAGAGACCCAGTACTTC. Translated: CASSPTWTSGTQETQYF.